The sequence of this T cell receptor beta chain was determined in a study of blood T cells in healthy people across ages. A second PCR of 7 to 11 cycles used a sample-barcoded 5' primer and a J-beta primer mix. TCRdb processed the 5' RACE reads anew with MiXCR; each CDR3 protein has one entry. The sample shows 600,000 to 650,000 distinct CDR3 sequences, 58% of them seen only once. The V and J ends lost 6 bases and 4 bases, in that order; junction bases with no gene match: 9. The CDR3 contains 15 residues. This clonotype was found a few times. Material: blood. This sequence originates from a man aged 55 to 69 in good health. This chain connects TRBV12-3 or TRBV12-4 to TRBJ2-5; 9 nucleotides agree with TRBD2. CDR3 in amino acids: CASRRSGGELETQYF. Here the CDR3 DNA reads TGTGCCAGCAGACGTAGCGGGGGAGAATTAGAGACCCAGTACTTC.